This TCR beta chain was profiled in a study of CD8 T cells in Susac syndrome. Trimming removed 5 bases from V and 1 base from J, with 21 bases in between. Germline V gene data show CDR1 as SEHNR and CDR2 as FQNEAQ (reference sequence). The CDR3 loop spans 19 amino acids. Healthy donors constituted the controls, which were matched for age and sex. Through negative isolation, CD4+ and CD8+ T cells were obtained, while TEMRA cells were enriched using FACS. RNA in amounts of 0.5 to 1 ug was reverse transcribed with random hexamers. The TCR beta CDR3 was amplified by immunoSEQ multiplex PCR across 54 Vbeta, 13 Jbeta. MiXCR, run by TCRdb on the immunoSEQ multiplex PCR reads, gives a single entry per CDR3 protein. The repertoire has about 85,000 distinct CDR3 sequences, 94% of them found once; the top ten carry about 0.25%.

The sequence was collected from a human donor in good health. The chain is built from TRBV7-9 and TRBJ1-6, with D unclear. Sequenced input: CD8+ T cells from PBMCs. CDR3 loop: CASSLIPERRGSYNSPLHF. The CDR3 nucleotides are TGTGCCAGCAGCCTAATCCCTGAGAGGAGAGGGTCCTATAATTCACCCCTCCACTTT.